The TCR beta chain under discussion was sequenced for a study of identical twins. Study-level results: Among beta out-of-frame sequences, excess sharing between twins appeared weaker.

The CDR3 runs 15 residues. Trimming at V came to 5 bases and at J to 3 bases, leaving 5 bases not matched to a gene. Germline assignment: CDR1 SGHTA and CDR2 FQGNSA. MiXCR, applied by TCRdb to the 5' RACE reads, yields one record per CDR3 protein. This sample carries 450,000 to 650,000 distinct CDR3 sequences, around 15% of them seen once, and the ten largest clones take roughly 0.44%. This clonotype has just a few counts. Its antigen is unknown. This same sample was also part of a study on yellow fever vaccine responses in identical twins.

The material sequenced was CD4+ T cells sorted from blood. The V call is TRBV7-2, the J call TRBJ2-3; 10 bases are shared with TRBD2. The sequence derives from a woman between 18 and 29 years old in good health. The CDR3 DNA reads as TGTGCCAGCAGCATCAGGACTAGCGGAACAGATACGCAGTATTTT. It codes for CASSIRTSGTDTQYF.